At least ten counts were recorded for the clone carrying this T cell receptor beta chain. What it binds is unknown. This sample is drawn from a study of CD8 T cells in ankylosing spondylitis. Notes on the study in general: Clones linked with disease were CD8+ and fairly uncommon in the peripheral blood. Several highly homologous variants made up a TCR beta motif, and this motif appeared characteristic of ankylosing spondylitis blood.

The CDR3 spans 12 residues. Between the trimmed V and J ends, which lost 11 bases and 3 bases, there was a span of 11 bases. Germline V gene data show CDR1 as MNHEY and CDR2 as SVGAGI. TCRdb fed the 5' RACE reads into MiXCR, producing one record per CDR3 protein. The sample has some 71,000 distinct CDR3 sequences; over 4% are singletons. Specimen: blood, either unsorted or a sorted T cell fraction (not recorded which). The genes are TRBV6-5 and TRBJ1-5; D gene unclear. This receptor was identified in a male donor with ankylosing spondylitis or in good health (not recorded which). The CDR3 spells CAVGSINQPQHF. CDR3 sequence (DNA): TGTGCCGTCGGGTCGATCAATCAGCCCCAGCATTTT.